Shown below are 26 T cell receptor beta chains from a single sample sequenced in a study of cytomegalovirus exposure and HLA in healthy donors. Both 60 Vbeta primers and 13 Jbeta primers went into the PCR. Repertoires were generated with immunoSEQ multiplex PCR, while TCRdb's copy carries only in-frame clones and drops some. The data show around 170,000 clones, around 80% seen once. Sequences were obtained from PBMCs. These receptors originate from a woman in her thirties in good health and CMV-seropositive.

V is TRBV19 and J is TRBJ2-3, with TRBD1 as a possible D gene (5 bases). This CDR3 comprises 13 residues. Deletions cut 4 bases from V and 4 bases from J, with 9 bases between. Germline lookup yields CDR1 LNHDA and CDR2 SQIVND (reference sequence). The CDR3 nucleotides are TGTGCCAGTAGTACAGGGTCCGCAGATACGCAGTATTTT. Its protein is CASSTGSADTQYF.

This chain connects TRBV28 to TRBJ1-5; TRBD1 is a possible D gene (6 bases). The CDR3 is 16 amino acids. Trimming pared 7 bases from V and 2 bases from J, leaving 18 bases between. Looked up from germline, CDR1 is MDHEN and CDR2 is SYDVKM. This CDR3 reads CASNTGLLLRNQPQHF. The CDR3 DNA is TGTGCCAGCAATACAGGGCTCCTCTTGCGCAATCAGCCCCAGCATTTT.

The chain has TRBV9 and TRBJ2-7; D might be TRBD2 (6 bases). Germline loops: CDR1 SGDLS, CDR2 YYNGEE. Trimming left V 4 bases short and J 0 bases short, with 14 bases between. The CDR3 has 15 amino acids. CDR3 sequence: CASSLTGTYSYEQYF. The CDR3 bases are TGTGCCAGCAGCCTTACCGGGACTTACTCCTACGAGCAGTACTTC.

The gene calls are TRBV9 and TRBJ2-7; 11 bases map to TRBD1. CDR3 length: 14 residues. With V trimmed by 3 bases and J by 4 bases, 3 bases remained unmatched. Germline V gives CDR1 SGDLS, CDR2 YYNGEE. The CDR3 here is CASSGGQGGYEQYF. In DNA form, the CDR3 reads TGTGCCAGCAGCGGGGGACAGGGGGGGTACGAGCAGTACTTC. Using reference TRBV9 and TRBJ2-7 for the parts outside the CDR3, the full variable domain is DSGVTQTPKHLITATGQRVTLRCSPRSGDLSVYWYQQSLDQGLQFLIQYYNGEERAKGNILERFSAQQFPDLHSELNLSSLELGDSALYFCASSGGQGGYEQYFGPGTRLTVT.

The J gene is TRBJ1-3, the V gene TRBV7-2, with D perhaps matching TRBD1 (5 bases). CDR1 and CDR2 from the germline V gene are SGHTA and FQGNSA. The length of the CDR3 is 14 residues. The germline V and J ends were trimmed by 5 bases and 7 bases, with 15 bases remaining between them. Here the CDR3 reads CASSPGGVENTIYF. The CDR3 DNA follows: TGTGCCAGCAGCCCCGGGGGGGTCGAGAACACCATATATTTT.

The chain uses TRBV6-5 and TRBJ2-7; D is possibly TRBD1 (5 bases). V gave up 2 bases and J gave up 3 bases, with 11 bases separating them. Germline-derived CDR1 and CDR2 are MNHEY and SVGAGI. This CDR3 contains 14 residues. The CDR3 here is CASSYGAEFYEQYF. The CDR3 DNA is TGTGCCAGCAGTTACGGGGCAGAGTTCTACGAGCAGTACTTC.

This clone was found a few times. The gene calls are TRBV7-2 and TRBJ2-1, with D perhaps TRBD2 (6 bases). This CDR3 is 15 amino acids long. Trimming shortened V by 4 bases and J by 8 bases, and 18 bases separated the two germline ends. Germline CDR1 reads SGHTA; CDR2 reads FQGNSA. The CDR3 bases are TGTGCCAGCAGCTCGGGGAGGCCCATACACGATGAGCAGTTCTTC. Encoded protein: CASSSGRPIHDEQFF.

The CDR3 region is CASSLSLGTSGETQYF. The DNA for the CDR3 is TGTGCCAGCAGCTTAAGTTTAGGGACTAGCGGCGAGACCCAGTACTTC. The chain is built from TRBV11-3 and TRBJ2-5, with 11 bases that match TRBD2. Germline-derived CDR1 and CDR2 are SGHNT and YENEEA. V gave up 2 bases and J gave up 5 bases; unmatched junction bases: 7. The CDR3 consists of 16 residues.

This chain uses TRBV29-1 with TRBJ2-1; no firm D call. The germline V and J ends were trimmed by 5 bases and 8 bases, with 13 bases remaining between them. CDR1 is SQVTM and CDR2 is ANQGSEA in the germline V gene. The CDR3 length is 12 residues. CDR3 DNA sequence: TGCAGCGTTCGACCGCAGGTAGATGAGCAGTTCTTC. It codes for CSVRPQVDEQFF.

The genes are TRBV28 and TRBJ2-5; D unresolved. This CDR3 has 13 residues. The germline V gene has CDR1 MDHEN and CDR2 SYDVKM. Trimming left V 6 bases short and J 4 bases short, with 12 bases between. The CDR3 region has the DNA TGTGCCAGCAGCGCTCCGAGCACAGAGACCCAGTACTTC. It is translated as CASSAPSTETQYF.

This chain connects TRBV30 to TRBJ1-2, with 12 bases aligning to TRBD1. Per the germline V gene, CDR1 is GTSNPN and CDR2 is SVGIG (reference sequence). V lost 3 bases, J lost 4 bases, and 6 bases stayed unmatched. The CDR3 length is 15 residues. The CDR3 protein is CAWRGGQGARYGYTF. Written as DNA, the CDR3 is TGTGCCTGGAGGGGGGGACAGGGGGCGCGCTATGGCTACACCTTC.

V gene TRBV7-2 combines with J gene TRBJ1-2; 7 bases align to TRBD1. This CDR3 is built from 13 residues. The ends lost 2 bases at V and 7 bases at J; junction bases unmatched: 4. Germline V CDR1 and CDR2: SGHTA, FQGNSA. CDR3 loop: CASSLPGTVGYTF. CDR3 DNA sequence: TGTGCCAGCAGCTTACCCGGGACAGTTGGCTACACCTTC.

For the CDR3, the DNA is TGTGCCAGCAGCGTAGCGGGGGGGCATCAGCCCCAGCATTTT. Translating gives CASSVAGGHQPQHF. The J gene is TRBJ1-5, the V gene TRBV9; D is possibly TRBD1 (6 bases). This CDR3 comprises 14 residues. The germline V and J ends were trimmed by 0 bases and 5 bases, with 9 bases remaining between them. CDR1 is SGDLS, CDR2 YYNGEE, per germline.

The chain is built from TRBV30 and TRBJ2-3; D is uncertain. The germline CDR1 and CDR2 sequences are GTSNPN and SVGIG (reference sequence). V was shortened by 7 bases and J by 0 bases, with 17 bases between the two germline ends. CDR3 length: 15 amino acids. The CDR3 DNA reads as TGTGCCTTTCACCGCTCGGAGACTAGCACAGATACGCAGTATTTT. This encodes CAFHRSETSTDTQYF.

The CDR3 here is CASSNQGAEGEPLHF. As DNA, the CDR3 is TGTGCCAGCAGCAACCAGGGGGCGGAAGGAGAACCCCTCCACTTT. The chain combines TRBV7-9 with TRBJ1-6; 8 bases map to TRBD1. The germline gives CDR1 SEHNR, CDR2 FQNEAQ (reference sequence). V lost 5 bases, J lost 12 bases, and 12 bases stayed unmatched. The length of the CDR3 is 15 residues. Together with reference TRBV7-9 and TRBJ1-6, the CDR3 gives the full variable domain: DTGVSQNPRHKITKRGQNVTFRCDPISEHNRLYWYRQTLGQGPEFLTYFQNEAQLEKSRLLSDRFSAERPKGSFSTLEIQRTEQGDSAMYLCASSNQGAEGEPLHFGNGTRLTVT.

This clone has just a few counts. The genes are TRBV4-3 and TRBJ2-7; 11 bases map to TRBD1. Germline CDR1 is LGHNA and CDR2 is YSLEER. The CDR3 length is 15 residues. The V segment lost 1 base and the J segment 7 bases; nucleotides outside the gene matches: 6. The CDR3 sequence: CASSQARTGGWEQYF. The DNA of the CDR3 is TGCGCCAGCAGCCAAGCACGGACAGGGGGCTGGGAGCAGTACTTC.

This clone was seen a single time. The chain has TRBV5-1 and TRBJ1-2; D call uncertain. Trimming removed 3 bases at V and 6 bases at J, with 18 bases between. The CDR3 runs 15 residues. CDR1 SGHRS and CDR2 YFSETQ come from the germline V gene. The CDR3 region has the DNA TGCGCCAGCAGCTCGCAGGAGGGTAGGACTAATGGCTACACCTTC. Its protein product is CASSSQEGRTNGYTF.

This clone showed up just a few times. The chain combines TRBV5-1 with TRBJ2-3; possibly TRBD1 for D (5 bases). Germline assignment: CDR1 SGHRS and CDR2 YFSETQ. V shed 0 bases and J shed 2 bases, with 22 bases lying between them. This CDR3 region has 19 residues. CDR3: CASSLADGRVPLPTDTQYF. CDR3 coding DNA: TGCGCCAGCAGCTTGGCCGACGGCAGGGTCCCCCTCCCCACAGATACGCAGTATTTT.

The gene calls are TRBV7-2 and TRBJ1-3, with D unresolved. This CDR3 is built from 15 residues. Trimming took 2 bases from V and 4 from J, leaving 12 bases between them. From germline, CDR1 is SGHTA and CDR2 FQGNSA. In DNA form, the CDR3 reads TGTGCCAGCAGCTTAAATAAGATGAGGGGAAACACCATATATTTT. It yields the protein CASSLNKMRGNTIYF.

The gene calls are TRBV6-5 and TRBJ2-7; tentative D call: TRBD2 (5 bases). The germline V and J ends were trimmed by 0 bases and 0 bases, with 12 bases remaining between them. The CDR3 totals 16 residues. Germline CDR1 MNHEY, CDR2 SVGAGI. CDR3 residues: CASSYSRVESSYEQYF. The CDR3 coding sequence is TGTGCCAGCAGTTACTCGAGGGTGGAAAGCTCCTACGAGCAGTACTTC.

The chain employs TRBV6-5 and TRBJ2-7; no clear D. Germline loops: CDR1 MNHEY, CDR2 SVGAGI. This CDR3 region has 14 residues. Trimming took 0 bases from V and 3 from J, leaving 9 bases between them. The CDR3 here is CASSYSAVIYEQYF. The CDR3 coding sequence is TGTGCCAGCAGTTACTCGGCCGTAATCTACGAGCAGTACTTC.

The chain links TRBV4-1 to TRBJ1-2; D remains ambiguous. Germline CDR1 is MGHRA and CDR2 is YSYEKL. Deletions cut 2 bases from V and 7 bases from J, with 17 bases between. The CDR3 runs to 15 residues. DNA of the CDR3: TGCGCCAGCAGCCAAACGGTGGGAGGTGAGTTTGGCTACACCTTC. Residues: CASSQTVGGEFGYTF.

This clone showed up just a few times. The J gene is TRBJ2-5, the V gene TRBV5-1, with TRBD2 as a possible D gene (5 bases). The CDR3 is 13 residues long. Trimming left V 3 bases short and J 2 bases short, with 8 bases between. Per the germline V gene, CDR1 is SGHRS and CDR2 is YFSETQ. This CDR3 is CASSYSGQETQYF. CDR3 DNA sequence: TGCGCCAGCAGCTACAGCGGACAAGAGACCCAGTACTTC.

In DNA form, the CDR3 reads TGTGCCAGCAACCCGGACAGCCTCCAAGAGACCCAGTACTTC. Its protein product is CASNPDSLQETQYF. The genes are TRBV2 and TRBJ2-5, with D possibly being TRBD1 (6 bases). CDR1 and CDR2 from the germline V gene are SNHLY and FYNNEI. The length of the CDR3 is 14 residues. The germline V and J ends were trimmed by 7 bases and 1 base, with 13 bases remaining between them.

The V and J genes are TRBV27 and TRBJ2-7; 10 positions match TRBD1. V trimming: 5 bases; J trimming: 3 bases; junction bases outside the gene matches: 4. The CDR3 has 14 amino acids. The germline V gene encodes CDR1 MNHEY and CDR2 SMNVEV (reference sequence). Here the CDR3 reads CASSGTGVLYEQYF. CDR3 sequence (DNA): TGTGCCAGCAGTGGGACAGGGGTTCTCTACGAGCAGTACTTC.

The chain uses TRBV28 and TRBJ2-5; 9 bases agree with TRBD2. This CDR3 spans 19 amino acids. CDR1 is MDHEN, CDR2 SYDVKM, per germline. V lost 8 bases and J lost 2; bases outside the gene matches: 21. The CDR3, as DNA: TGTGCCAGCCGAGCGTGGCTATCGTACAGAGCGGGGGGACAAGAGACCCAGTACTTC. Its translation is CASRAWLSYRAGGQETQYF.